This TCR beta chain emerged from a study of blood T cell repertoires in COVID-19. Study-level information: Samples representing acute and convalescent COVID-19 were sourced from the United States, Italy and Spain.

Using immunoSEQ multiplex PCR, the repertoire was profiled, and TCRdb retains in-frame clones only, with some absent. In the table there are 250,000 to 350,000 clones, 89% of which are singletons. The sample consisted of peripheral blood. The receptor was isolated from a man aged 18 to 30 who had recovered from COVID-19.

CDR3 DNA sequence: TGTGCCAGCAGTTACTCGGGAGGGACCTTCTATGGCTACACCTTC. It is translated as CASSYSGGTFYGYTF. The chain has TRBV6-2 or TRBV6-3 and TRBJ1-2, with D maybe TRBD1 (5 bases). Germline lookup yields CDR1 MNHEY and CDR2 SVGEGT. This CDR3 spans 15 amino acids. V shed 0 bases and J shed 4 bases, with 12 bases lying between them.